This T cell receptor beta chain was profiled in a study of blood T cell repertoires in COVID-19. The repertoire was sequenced with immunoSEQ multiplex PCR; TCRdb's copy has only in-frame clones and lacks some. The data contain some 56,000 clones, about 86% of them singletons. The germline gives CDR1 SGHNT, CDR2 YYREEE (reference sequence). Germline trimming cut 2 bases from V and 4 bases from J; bases unmatched to any gene: 2. CDR3 length equals 14 residues. The source is a woman in her sixties or seventies with COVID-19, enrolled during active disease. This rearrangement joins TRBV5-4 to TRBJ1-3, with 8 bases aligning to TRBD1. Sequenced input: peripheral blood. The DNA for the CDR3 is TGTGCCAGCAGCTTAGGACAGGGCGGAAACACCATATATTTT. Translating gives CASSLGQGGNTIYF. The full variable domain, rest sourced from reference TRBV5-4 and TRBJ1-3, is ETGVTQSPTHLIKTRGQQVTLRCSSQSGHNTVSWYQQALGQGPQFIFQYYREEENGRGNFPPRFSGLQFPNYSSELNVNALELDDSALYLCASSLGQGGNTIYFGEGSWLTVV.